Many counts were recorded for the clone carrying this T cell receptor beta chain. Its cognate antigen is unknown. The data were obtained in a study of beta chain features in type 1 diabetes. Findings and limits, study-wide: Significant though moderate, a shortening of TCRB CDR3s appeared in all four CD4+ subsets of Type 1 diabetes patients.

The investigators reverse transcribed all of the isolated RNA, so they sequenced expressed TCRB transcripts. Naive, central memory and regulatory T cell samples came to a mean of roughly 4 million reads. TCRdb keeps only in-frame clones here, not all; method: immunoSEQ multiplex PCR. The sample has under 550,000 clones, about an eighth seen once. The CDR3 contains 14 residues. V was shortened by 3 bases and J by 5 bases, with 14 bases between the two germline ends. Germline V gene sequence: CDR1 SGDLS, CDR2 YYNGEE. Sequences were obtained from naive CD4+ T cells from blood. The sequence derives from a woman between 18 and 30 years old in good health. This chain connects TRBV9 to TRBJ2-5, with a possible D match to TRBD1 (6 bases). The CDR3 coding sequence is TGTGCCAGCAGCGAGACAGGATGGGACGAGACCCAGTACTTC. It translates to CASSETGWDETQYF.